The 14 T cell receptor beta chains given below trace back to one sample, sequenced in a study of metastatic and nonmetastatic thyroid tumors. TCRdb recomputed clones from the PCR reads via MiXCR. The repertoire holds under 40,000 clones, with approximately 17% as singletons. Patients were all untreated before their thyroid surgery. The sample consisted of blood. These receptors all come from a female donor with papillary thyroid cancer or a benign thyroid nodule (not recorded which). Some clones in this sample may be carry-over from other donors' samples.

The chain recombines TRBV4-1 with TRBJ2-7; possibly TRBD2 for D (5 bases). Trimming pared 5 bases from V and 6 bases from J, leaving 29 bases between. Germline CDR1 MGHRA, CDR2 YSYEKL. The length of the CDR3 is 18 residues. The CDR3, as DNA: TGCGCCAGCAGCAAAGTACTGGCCCCCCTGTTTTCGGGATCCGAGCAGTACTTC. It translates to CASSKVLAPLFSGSEQYF.

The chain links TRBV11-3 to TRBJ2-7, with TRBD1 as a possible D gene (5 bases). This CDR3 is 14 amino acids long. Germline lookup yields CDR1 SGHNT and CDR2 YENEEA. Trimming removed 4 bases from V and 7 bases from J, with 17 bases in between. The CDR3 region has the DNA TGTGCCAGCAGCTCGGACACGGGTCTCTATGAGCAGTACTTC. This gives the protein CASSSDTGLYEQYF.

CDR3 loop: CASSLLNRGLRNTEAFF. The DNA of the CDR3 is TGTGCCAGCAGCTTATTGAACAGGGGGCTTAGGAACACTGAAGCTTTCTTT. The J gene is TRBJ1-1, the V gene TRBV7-8, with 9 nucleotides matching TRBD1. The CDR3 runs to 17 residues. V gave up 2 bases and J gave up 1 base; unmatched junction bases: 8. Germline V gene data show CDR1 as SGHVS and CDR2 as FQNEAQ.

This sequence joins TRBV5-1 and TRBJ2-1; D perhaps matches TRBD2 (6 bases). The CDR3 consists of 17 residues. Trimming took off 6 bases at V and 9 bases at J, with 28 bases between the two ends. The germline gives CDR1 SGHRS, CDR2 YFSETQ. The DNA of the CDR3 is TGCGCCAGCATCCCGCGAATGATGAGGCTAGCGAGTAGTGAGCAGTTCTTC. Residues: CASIPRMMRLASSEQFF.

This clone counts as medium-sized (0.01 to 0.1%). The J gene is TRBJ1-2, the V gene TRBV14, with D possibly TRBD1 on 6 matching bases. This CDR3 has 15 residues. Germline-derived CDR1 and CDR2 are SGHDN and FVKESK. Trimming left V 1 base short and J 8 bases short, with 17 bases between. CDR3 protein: CASSQVPGASGGYTF. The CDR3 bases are TGTGCCAGCAGCCAAGTCCCGGGGGCTTCGGGCGGCTACACCTTC.

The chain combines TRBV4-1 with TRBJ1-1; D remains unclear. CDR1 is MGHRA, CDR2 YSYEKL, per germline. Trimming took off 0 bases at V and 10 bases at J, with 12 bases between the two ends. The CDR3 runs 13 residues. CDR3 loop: CASSQEEGWGAFF. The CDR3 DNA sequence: TGCGCCAGCAGCCAAGAGGAAGGTTGGGGAGCTTTCTTT.

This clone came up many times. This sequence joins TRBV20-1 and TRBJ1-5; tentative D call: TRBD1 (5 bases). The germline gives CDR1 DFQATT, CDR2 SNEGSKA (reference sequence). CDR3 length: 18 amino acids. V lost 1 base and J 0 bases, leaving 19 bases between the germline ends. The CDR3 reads CSARVAGRQRNSNQPQHF. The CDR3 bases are TGCAGTGCTAGAGTGGCAGGGCGGCAGAGAAATAGCAATCAGCCCCAGCATTTT.

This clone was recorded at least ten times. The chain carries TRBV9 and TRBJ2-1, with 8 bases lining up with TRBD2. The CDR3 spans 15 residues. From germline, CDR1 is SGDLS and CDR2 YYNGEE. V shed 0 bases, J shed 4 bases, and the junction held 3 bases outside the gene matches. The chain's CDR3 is CASSVASGLYNEQFF. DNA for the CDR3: TGTGCCAGCAGCGTAGCTAGCGGGCTATACAATGAGCAGTTCTTC.

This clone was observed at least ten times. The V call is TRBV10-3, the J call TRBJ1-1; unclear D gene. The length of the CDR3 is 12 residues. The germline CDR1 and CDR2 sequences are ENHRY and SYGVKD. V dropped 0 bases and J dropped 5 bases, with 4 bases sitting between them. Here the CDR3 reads CAISESETEAFF. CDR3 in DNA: TGTGCCATCAGTGAGTCTGAGACTGAAGCTTTCTTT.

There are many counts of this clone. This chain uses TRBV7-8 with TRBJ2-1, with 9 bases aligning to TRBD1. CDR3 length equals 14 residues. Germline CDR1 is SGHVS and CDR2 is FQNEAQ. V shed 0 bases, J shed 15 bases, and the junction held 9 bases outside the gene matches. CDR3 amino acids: CASSLAGPGTGRFF. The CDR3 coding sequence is TGTGCCAGCAGCTTAGCGGGGCCCGGGACAGGGCGGTTCTTC.

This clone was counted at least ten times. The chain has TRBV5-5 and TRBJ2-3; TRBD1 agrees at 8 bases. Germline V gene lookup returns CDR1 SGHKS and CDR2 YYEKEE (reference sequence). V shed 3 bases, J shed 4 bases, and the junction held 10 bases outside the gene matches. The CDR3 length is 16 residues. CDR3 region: CASSSQTGVIADTQYF. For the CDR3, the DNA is TGTGCCAGCAGCTCACAGACAGGGGTTATAGCAGATACGCAGTATTTT.

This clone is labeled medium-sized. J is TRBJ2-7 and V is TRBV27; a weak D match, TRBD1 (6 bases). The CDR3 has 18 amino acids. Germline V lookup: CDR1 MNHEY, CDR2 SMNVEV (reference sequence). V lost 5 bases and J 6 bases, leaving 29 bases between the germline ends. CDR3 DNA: TGTGCCAGCAGTCAAGAACCTCCCCGTTGGAACAGGGTTGGCGAGCAGTACTTC. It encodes CASSQEPPRWNRVGEQYF.

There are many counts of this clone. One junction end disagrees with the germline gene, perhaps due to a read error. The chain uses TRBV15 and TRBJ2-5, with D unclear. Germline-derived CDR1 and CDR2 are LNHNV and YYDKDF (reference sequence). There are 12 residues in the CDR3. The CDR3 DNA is TGTGCCACCAGCAGAGATGTCGGTCCTCGACACTTC. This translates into CATSRDVGPRHF.

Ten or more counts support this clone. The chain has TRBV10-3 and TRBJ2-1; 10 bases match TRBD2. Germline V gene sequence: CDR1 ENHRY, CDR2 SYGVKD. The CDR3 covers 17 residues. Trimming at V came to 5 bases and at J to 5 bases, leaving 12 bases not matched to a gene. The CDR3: CAISQNPGLANDNEQFF. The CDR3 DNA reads TGTGCCATCAGTCAAAATCCGGGACTAGCGAATGACAATGAGCAGTTCTTC.